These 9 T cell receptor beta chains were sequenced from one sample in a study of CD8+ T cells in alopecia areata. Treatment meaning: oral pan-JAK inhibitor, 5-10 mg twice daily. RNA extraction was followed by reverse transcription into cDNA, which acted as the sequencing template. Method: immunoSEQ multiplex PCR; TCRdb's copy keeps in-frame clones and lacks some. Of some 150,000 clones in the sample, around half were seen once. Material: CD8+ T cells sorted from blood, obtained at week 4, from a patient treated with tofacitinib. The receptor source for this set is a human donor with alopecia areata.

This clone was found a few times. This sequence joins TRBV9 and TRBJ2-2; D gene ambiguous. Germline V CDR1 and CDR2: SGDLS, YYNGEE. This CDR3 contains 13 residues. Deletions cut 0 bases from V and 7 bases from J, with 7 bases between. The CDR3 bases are TGTGCCAGCAGCGTAGGTGGTCGCGGGGAGCTGTTTTTT. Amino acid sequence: CASSVGGRGELFF.

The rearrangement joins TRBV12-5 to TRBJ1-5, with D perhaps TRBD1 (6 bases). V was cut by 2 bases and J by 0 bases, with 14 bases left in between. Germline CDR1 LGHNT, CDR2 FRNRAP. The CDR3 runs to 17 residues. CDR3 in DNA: TGTGCTAGTGGTTTGCTACCGGACAGCTATAGCAATCAGCCCCAGCATTTT. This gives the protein CASGLLPDSYSNQPQHF.

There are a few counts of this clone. DNA for the CDR3: TGTGCCAGCCGTTCCGGGGCAGGGGATAAATTGGAGACCCAGTACTTC. Translation gives CASRSGAGDKLETQYF. The rearrangement joins TRBV7-9 to TRBJ2-5; tentative D call: TRBD1 (6 bases). Germline CDR1 is SEHNR and CDR2 is FQNEAQ (reference sequence). The V end was cut by 8 bases, the J end by 5 bases, with 24 bases between. The CDR3 sequence is 16 residues long.

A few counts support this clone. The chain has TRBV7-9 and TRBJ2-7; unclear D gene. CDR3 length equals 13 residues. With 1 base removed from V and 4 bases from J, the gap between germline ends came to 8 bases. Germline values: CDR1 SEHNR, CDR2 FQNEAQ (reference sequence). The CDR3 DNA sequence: TGTGCCAGCAGCTTAGGTGACGGGTACGAGCAGTACTTC. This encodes CASSLGDGYEQYF.

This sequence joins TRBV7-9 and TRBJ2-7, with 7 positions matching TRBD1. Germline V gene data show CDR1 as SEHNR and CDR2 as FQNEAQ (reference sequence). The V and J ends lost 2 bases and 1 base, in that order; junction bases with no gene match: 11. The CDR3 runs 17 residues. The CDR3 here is CASSLPHRGRFSYEQYF. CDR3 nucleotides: TGTGCCAGCAGCTTACCCCACAGGGGACGGTTTTCCTACGAGCAGTACTTC.

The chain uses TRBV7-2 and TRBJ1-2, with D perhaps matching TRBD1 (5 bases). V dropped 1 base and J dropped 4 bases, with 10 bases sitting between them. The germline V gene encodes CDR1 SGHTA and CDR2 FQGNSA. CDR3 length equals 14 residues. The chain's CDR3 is CASSLGGGAYGYTF. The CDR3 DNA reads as TGTGCCAGCAGCTTAGGGGGAGGGGCCTATGGCTACACCTTC. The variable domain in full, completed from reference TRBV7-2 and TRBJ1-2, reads GAGVSQSPSNKVTEKGKDVELRCDPISGHTALYWYRQSLGQGLEFLIYFQGNSAPDKSGLPSDRFSAERTGGSVSTLTIQRTQQEDSAVYLCASSLGGGAYGYTFGSGTRLTVV.

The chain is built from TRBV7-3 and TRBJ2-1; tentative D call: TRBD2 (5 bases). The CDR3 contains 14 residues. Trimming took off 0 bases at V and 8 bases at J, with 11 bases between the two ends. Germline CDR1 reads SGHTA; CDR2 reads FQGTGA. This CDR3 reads CASSLTGVRDEQFF. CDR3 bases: TGTGCCAGCAGCTTAACCGGGGTTCGCGATGAGCAGTTCTTC.

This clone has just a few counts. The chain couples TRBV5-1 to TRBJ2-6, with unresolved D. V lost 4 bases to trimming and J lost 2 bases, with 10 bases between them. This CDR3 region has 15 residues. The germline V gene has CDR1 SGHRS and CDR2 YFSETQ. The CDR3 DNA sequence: TGCGCCAGCAGCAAGAGCAGAACTGGGGCCAACGTCCTGACTTTC. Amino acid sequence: CASSKSRTGANVLTF.

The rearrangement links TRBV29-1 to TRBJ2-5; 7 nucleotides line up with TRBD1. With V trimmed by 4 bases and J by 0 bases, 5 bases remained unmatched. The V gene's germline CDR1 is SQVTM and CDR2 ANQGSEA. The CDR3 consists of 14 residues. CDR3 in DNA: TGCAGCGTTGGGACCAGGGGGTACCAAGAGACCCAGTACTTC. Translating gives CSVGTRGYQETQYF.